This entry describes one T cell receptor beta chain. Its target is not known. This sample was taken from a study of cytomegalovirus exposure and HLA in healthy donors. The CDR3 totals 12 residues. The trim removed 2 bases at V and 12 bases at J, leaving 6 bases unmatched. Germline V CDR1 and CDR2: SQVTM, ANQGSEA. The primer mix had 60 Vbeta and 13 Jbeta primers. TCRdb's copy holds only in-frame clones and misses some; the assay was immunoSEQ multiplex PCR. The profile covers around 110,000 clones, with 75% appearing a single time and 2.5% taken by the ten largest. Study-level results: Among immune exposure information, only CMV serostatus was available.

This sequence originates from a man between 35 and 55 years old in good health and CMV-seronegative. Source material: PBMCs. The V gene is TRBV29-1, the J gene TRBJ2-1; 8 positions agree with TRBD2. This CDR3 is CSVEFPSGGQFF. DNA for the CDR3: TGCAGCGTTGAATTTCCGAGCGGGGGGCAGTTCTTC.